Listed below are T cell receptor beta chains from one sample, sequenced in a study of radiation and T cells in renal cell carcinoma. TCRdb's table, derived via immunoSEQ multiplex PCR, lists solely in-frame clones and lacks some. This table holds about 15,000 clones, approximately 65% found once. The sequences come from tumor tissue, collected from a patient whose treatment was nephrectomy without radiotherapy. The receptors shown here come from a man aged 60 to 75 with renal cell carcinoma. CDR3s include the opening cysteine and the closing phenylalanine or tryptophan. The order of the fields is J gene, clone size, V gene, D gene, CDR3 protein, CDR3 DNA. D genes are given only for firm matches. The listing skips clone size in some rows; elsewhere it reads once, few, many or a size class.

J: TRBJ2-7; size: NA; V: TRBV4-1; D: TRBD1; CDR3: CASSQPARGNEQYF; DNA: TGCGCCAGCAGCCAACCCGCCAGGGGGAACGAGCAGTACTTC
J: TRBJ2-2; size: NA; V: TRBV29-1; D: NA; CDR3: CSADGFANTGELFF; DNA: TGCAGCGCCGATGGATTTGCGAACACCGGGGAGCTGTTTTTT
J: TRBJ2-2; size: NA; V: TRBV6-5; D: NA; CDR3: CASSPRTGVTGELFF; DNA: TGTGCCAGCAGCCCCAGAACAGGAGTGACCGGGGAGCTGTTTTTT
J: TRBJ1-3; size: NA; V: TRBV5-1; D: NA; CDR3: CASSGGLGSSGNTIYF; DNA: TGCGCCAGCAGCGGCGGTCTGGGGTCCTCTGGAAACACCATATATTTT
J: TRBJ2-7; size: few; V: TRBV6-6; D: TRBD2; CDR3: CASSGSGVYEQYF; DNA: TGTGCCAGCAGCGGTAGCGGGGTCTACGAGCAGTACTTC
J: TRBJ1-1; size: NA; V: TRBV7-9; D: NA; CDR3: CASSSRRQDRGEAFF; DNA: TGTGCCAGCAGCTCCCGCCGGCAAGACAGAGGTGAAGCTTTCTTT
J: TRBJ2-1; size: NA; V: TRBV7-2; D: NA; CDR3: CASSLVPPRDTKYNEQFF; DNA: TGTGCCAGCAGCTTAGTTCCCCCGCGGGACACCAAATACAATGAGCAGTTCTTC
J: TRBJ2-1; size: NA; V: TRBV7-3; D: NA; CDR3: CASSPGTSSNEQFF; DNA: TGTGCCAGCAGCCCCGGGACCTCGAGTAATGAGCAGTTCTTC
J: TRBJ1-2; size: medium-sized; V: TRBV11-3; D: NA; CDR3: CASNLREGYTF; DNA: TGTGCCAGCAACCTGCGGGAGGGCTACACCTTC
J: TRBJ2-1; size: NA; V: TRBV19; D: NA; CDR3: CASSIGGREQFF; DNA: TGTGCCAGTAGTATAGGAGGGCGGGAGCAGTTCTTC
J: TRBJ2-3; size: NA; V: TRBV5-6; D: NA; CDR3: CASSPGYSSTDTQYF; DNA: TGTGCCAGCAGCCCCGGTTACTCTAGCACAGATACGCAGTATTTT
J: TRBJ2-7; size: NA; V: TRBV7-2; D: NA; CDR3: CASSLNVVSYEQYF; DNA: TGTGCCAGCAGCTTAAACGTCGTTTCCTACGAGCAGTACTTC
J: TRBJ2-3; size: NA; V: TRBV29-1; D: NA; CDR3: CSVNGEEGTDTQYF; DNA: TGCAGCGTGAACGGGGAAGAGGGCACAGATACGCAGTATTTT
J: TRBJ2-7; size: few; V: TRBV11-2; D: TRBD1; CDR3: CASRGQGVVYEQYF; DNA: TGTGCCAGCAGAGGACAGGGGGTTGTGTACGAGCAGTACTTC
J: TRBJ2-2; size: few; V: TRBV5-4; D: NA; CDR3: CASGPGGVGPGELFF; DNA: TGTGCCAGCGGGCCCGGGGGAGTGGGACCCGGGGAGCTGTTTTTT
J: TRBJ2-3; size: once; V: TRBV7-8; D: TRBD1; CDR3: CASSPRDPLDRLTDTQYF; DNA: TGTGCCAGCAGCCCGAGGGACCCTCTGGACAGGCTCACAGATACGCAGTATTTT
J: TRBJ2-7; size: NA; V: TRBV6-5; D: NA; CDR3: CASSLYEGYEQYF; DNA: TGTGCCAGCAGTCTCTATGAGGGCTACGAGCAGTACTTC
J: TRBJ1-3; size: NA; V: TRBV4-2; D: NA; CDR3: CASSQEAVTTNTIYF; DNA: TGTGCCAGCAGCCAAGAGGCAGTAACGACAAACACCATATATTTT
J: TRBJ2-1; size: few; V: TRBV29-1; D: TRBD1; CDR3: CSVAGTDNNEQFF; DNA: TGCAGCGTTGCCGGGACAGATAACAATGAGCAGTTCTTC
J: TRBJ2-5; size: NA; V: TRBV5-4; D: NA; CDR3: CASSLGLAYGETQYF; DNA: TGTGCCAGCAGCTTGGGGCTAGCGTACGGGGAGACCCAGTACTTC
J: TRBJ2-2; size: NA; V: TRBV7-8; D: TRBD2; CDR3: CASSLVGLAGGVLFF; DNA: TGTGCCAGCAGCTTAGTGGGCCTAGCGGGCGGTGTGCTGTTTTTT
J: TRBJ1-1; size: NA; V: TRBV27; D: NA; CDR3: CASSPHAGPKNTEAFF; DNA: TGTGCCAGCAGTCCGCACGCCGGACCGAAGAACACTGAAGCTTTCTTT
J: TRBJ2-3; size: NA; V: TRBV6-5; D: NA; CDR3: CASSYTVHYTDTQYF; DNA: TGTGCCAGCAGTTACACGGTCCACTACACAGATACGCAGTATTTT
J: TRBJ2-1; size: NA; V: TRBV28; D: NA; CDR3: CASVRGREDEQFF; DNA: TGTGCCAGCGTCCGGGGCAGGGAGGATGAGCAGTTCTTC
J: TRBJ2-2; size: NA; V: TRBV5-1; D: TRBD2; CDR3: CASSPTSGRPANTGELFF; DNA: TGCGCCAGCAGCCCGACTAGCGGGAGGCCCGCGAACACCGGGGAGCTGTTTTTT
J: TRBJ1-4; size: few; V: TRBV28; D: NA; CDR3: CASLSTNEKLFF; DNA: TGTGCCAGCCTTTCAACTAATGAAAAACTGTTTTTT
J: TRBJ2-5; size: few; V: TRBV7-7; D: NA; CDR3: CASSLVVGKETQYF; DNA: TGTGCCAGCAGCTTAGTGGTAGGGAAAGAGACCCAGTACTTC
J: TRBJ1-1; size: once; V: TRBV28; D: NA; CDR3: CASRQTRPPNTEAFF; DNA: TGTGCCAGCAGACAGACCAGACCACCGAACACTGAAGCTTTCTTT
J: TRBJ1-4; size: once; V: TRBV19; D: NA; CDR3: CASRTRGSNEKLFF; DNA: TGTGCCAGTAGGACGAGGGGGTCTAATGAAAAACTGTTTTTT
J: TRBJ2-3; size: NA; V: TRBV20-1; D: NA; CDR3: CSASIDTQYF; DNA: TGCAGTGCTAGTATAGATACGCAGTATTTT
J: TRBJ2-7; size: NA; V: TRBV19; D: NA; CDR3: CASSMGVDYEQYF; DNA: TGTGCCAGTAGTATGGGTGTAGACTACGAGCAGTACTTC